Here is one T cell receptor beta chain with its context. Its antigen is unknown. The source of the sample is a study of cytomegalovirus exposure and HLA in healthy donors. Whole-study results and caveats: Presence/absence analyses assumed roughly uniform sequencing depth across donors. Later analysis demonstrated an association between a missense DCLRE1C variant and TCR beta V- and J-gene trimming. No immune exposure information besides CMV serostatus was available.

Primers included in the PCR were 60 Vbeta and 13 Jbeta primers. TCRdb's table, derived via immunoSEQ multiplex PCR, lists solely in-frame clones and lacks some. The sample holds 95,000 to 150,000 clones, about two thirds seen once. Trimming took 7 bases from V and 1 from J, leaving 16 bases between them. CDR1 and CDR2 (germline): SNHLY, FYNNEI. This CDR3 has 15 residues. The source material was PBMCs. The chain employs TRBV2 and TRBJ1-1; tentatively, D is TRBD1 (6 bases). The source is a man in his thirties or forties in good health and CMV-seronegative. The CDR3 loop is CASTNRGTPNTEAFF. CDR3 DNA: TGTGCCAGCACCAATAGGGGGACACCGAACACTGAAGCTTTCTTT.